The source of this T cell receptor (beta chain) is a study of technical replicates of blood from several donors. Sequencing was performed with immunoSEQ multiplex PCR; in TCRdb, only in-frame clones are kept and a portion is missing. The data hold 80,000 to 85,000 clones, with approximately 91% observed a single time. V shed 6 bases and J shed 5 bases, with 10 bases lying between them. CDR3 length equals 11 residues. Germline loops: CDR1 SQVTM, CDR2 ANQGSEA. The TCR was taken from a human donor in good health. The J gene is TRBJ1-1, the V gene TRBV29-1; a possible D gene is TRBD1 (6 bases). The sequencing sample was made of T cells isolated from PBMCs. CDR3 region: CSVAGVTEAFF. CDR3 nucleotide sequence: TGCAGCGTCGCAGGGGTTACTGAAGCTTTCTTT.